The source of this T cell receptor (beta chain) is a study of cytomegalovirus exposure and HLA in healthy donors. Trimming removed 0 bases at V and 7 bases at J, with 16 bases between. Germline lookup yields CDR1 SGDLS and CDR2 YYNGEE. The CDR3 is made up of 15 amino acids. PCR primers comprised 60 Vbeta and 13 Jbeta primers. Some clones are missing from TCRdb's copy, which holds only in-frame ones; the method was immunoSEQ multiplex PCR. The sample holds over 100,000 clones, about 83% seen once. Concerning this clone: What it binds is unknown.

Study outcomes and limitations: In a later analysis, more than 15,000 TCR beta sequences were associated with HLA alleles at 0.05 false discovery rate. CMV serostatus was the only immune exposure information that was available.

Donors in the study were healthy people who gave bone marrow. Sequenced sample: PBMCs. The clonotype originates from a female donor in good health and CMV-seronegative. The chain employs TRBV9 and TRBJ1-2; possibly TRBD1 for D (5 bases). For the CDR3, the DNA is TGTGCCAGCAGCGTAGCCGACGGGGGTGTCGGTGGCTACACCTTC. Protein product: CASSVADGGVGGYTF.